A selection of T cell receptor beta chains follows, all from one sample in a study of OX40 agonist ivuxolimab in advanced cancers. TCRdb keeps only in-frame clones here, not all; method: immunoSEQ multiplex PCR. The sample has under 45,000 clones, almost 80% seen once. The source material was CD4+ or CD8+ T cells sorted from blood, sampled in a trial of the OX40 agonist ivuxolimab. Source of these receptors: an adult with an advanced solid tumor such as melanoma, head and neck, liver or kidney cancer. The CDR3 runs from the conserved cysteine through the conserved F or W. Part of the rows lack a size; the others show once, few, many or a class for expanded clones.

CDR3,J,size,V
CASSLEGITYEQYF,TRBJ2-7,-,TRBV11-1
CASSLGEGERDTQYF,TRBJ2-3,few,TRBV11-2
CASSPTSAEPQHF,TRBJ1-5,-,TRBV6-6
CASSQHNSDNSPLHF,TRBJ1-6,-,TRBV4-1
CASTVAEGYEQYF,TRBJ2-7,-,TRBV7-6
CASSQGVGQILGYTF,TRBJ1-2,-,TRBV4-2
CASSSVRARGEYF,TRBJ2-7,-,TRBV11-2
CASSLIGNGEEQFF,TRBJ2-1,-,TRBV7-3
CASARSSYNEQFF,TRBJ2-1,-,TRBV19
CASSPFGGGTDTQYF,TRBJ2-3,-,TRBV7-6
CASSLPGTANTGELFF,TRBJ2-2,-,TRBV19
CASSFLIGELFF,TRBJ2-2,medium-sized,TRBV28
CASSLYGAGAEQYF,TRBJ2-7,once,TRBV7-2
CASSPGEEGYTF,TRBJ1-2,few,TRBV18
CASSSSSRANYGYTF,TRBJ1-2,-,TRBV27
CASSLARTGGNEQYF,TRBJ2-7,-,TRBV5-1
CASSVDSGANYEQYF,TRBJ2-7,-,TRBV9
CASSPRDRVGHEQYF,TRBJ2-7,-,TRBV18
CASSITRDTEAFF,TRBJ1-1,-,TRBV19
CASVLAGGNQEQFF,TRBJ2-1,-,TRBV19